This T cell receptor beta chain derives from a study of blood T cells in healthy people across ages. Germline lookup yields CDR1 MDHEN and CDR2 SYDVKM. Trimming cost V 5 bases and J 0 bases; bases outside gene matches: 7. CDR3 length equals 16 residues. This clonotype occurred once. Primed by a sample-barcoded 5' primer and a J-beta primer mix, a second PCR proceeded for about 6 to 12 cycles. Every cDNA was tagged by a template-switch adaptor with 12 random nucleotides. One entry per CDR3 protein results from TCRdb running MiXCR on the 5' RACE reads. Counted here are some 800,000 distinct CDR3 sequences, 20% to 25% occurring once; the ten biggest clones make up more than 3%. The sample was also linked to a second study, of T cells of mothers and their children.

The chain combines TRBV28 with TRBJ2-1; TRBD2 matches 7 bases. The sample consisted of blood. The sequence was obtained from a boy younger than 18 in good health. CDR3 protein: CASSPTSPSSYNEQFF. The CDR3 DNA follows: TGTGCCAGCAGTCCGACTAGCCCTAGCTCCTACAATGAGCAGTTCTTC.